A selection of T cell receptor beta chains follows, all from one sample in a study of cytomegalovirus exposure and HLA in healthy donors. Method: immunoSEQ multiplex PCR; TCRdb's copy keeps in-frame clones and lacks some. The data contain 150,000 or so clones, about 70% of them singletons. The specimen sequenced was PBMCs. These receptors all come from a man under 40 in good health and CMV-seropositive. The conserved cysteine and the conserved F or W are not part of the CDR3 here. Fields, in order: V gene, CDR3 length, CDR3 protein.

v_gene: TRBV5-1
len: 13
CDR3aa: ASRRDSSGNQPQH

v_gene: TRBV11-2
len: 14
CDR3aa: ASSPRVAGDTDTQY

v_gene: TRBV7-2
len: 14
CDR3aa: ASSLGGTDAGTEAF

v_gene: TRBV7-9
len: 11
CDR3aa: ASSLGLEATYT

v_gene: TRBV4-2
len: 11
CDR3aa: ASSQSGAGELF

v_gene: TRBV18
len: 13
CDR3aa: ASSTMTNSNQPQH

v_gene: TRBV7-2
len: 17
CDR3aa: ASSFVHGSRAGAANEQF

v_gene: TRBV5-1
len: 14
CDR3aa: ASSLGPAGTQETQY

v_gene: TRBV19
len: 13
CDR3aa: ASSDPGTSLVGQY

v_gene: TRBV29-1
len: 11
CDR3aa: SVAVANTGELF

v_gene: TRBV21-1
len: 16
CDR3aa: ASSGLAGRGIFGYGYT

v_gene: TRBV6-5
len: 12
CDR3aa: ASSYDSSYYGYT

v_gene: TRBV5-1
len: 13
CDR3aa: ASSFPADGQEKLF

v_gene: TRBV4-1
len: 14
CDR3aa: ASSQAMTVPNYGYT

v_gene: TRBV19
len: 12
CDR3aa: ASSMRTSTDTQY

v_gene: TRBV9
len: 14
CDR3aa: ASSPLTGHGGNTIY

v_gene: TRBV19
len: 12
CDR3aa: ASSTQGSSTEAF

v_gene: TRBV19
len: 13
CDR3aa: ASSIPDSPNTEAF

v_gene: TRBV29-1
len: 11
CDR3aa: SVSTTGPYEQY

v_gene: TRBV4-2
len: 14
CDR3aa: ASSPRRDQPGETQY

v_gene: TRBV9
len: 15
CDR3aa: ASSVYDTGESRDTQY

v_gene: TRBV27
len: 11
CDR3aa: ASSLQGSEKLF

v_gene: TRBV11-3
len: 13
CDR3aa: ASSPEAYINYGCT

v_gene: TRBV27
len: 12
CDR3aa: ASRPGGRTGELF

v_gene: TRBV11-2
len: 13
CDR3aa: ASSLVRSAGEKLF